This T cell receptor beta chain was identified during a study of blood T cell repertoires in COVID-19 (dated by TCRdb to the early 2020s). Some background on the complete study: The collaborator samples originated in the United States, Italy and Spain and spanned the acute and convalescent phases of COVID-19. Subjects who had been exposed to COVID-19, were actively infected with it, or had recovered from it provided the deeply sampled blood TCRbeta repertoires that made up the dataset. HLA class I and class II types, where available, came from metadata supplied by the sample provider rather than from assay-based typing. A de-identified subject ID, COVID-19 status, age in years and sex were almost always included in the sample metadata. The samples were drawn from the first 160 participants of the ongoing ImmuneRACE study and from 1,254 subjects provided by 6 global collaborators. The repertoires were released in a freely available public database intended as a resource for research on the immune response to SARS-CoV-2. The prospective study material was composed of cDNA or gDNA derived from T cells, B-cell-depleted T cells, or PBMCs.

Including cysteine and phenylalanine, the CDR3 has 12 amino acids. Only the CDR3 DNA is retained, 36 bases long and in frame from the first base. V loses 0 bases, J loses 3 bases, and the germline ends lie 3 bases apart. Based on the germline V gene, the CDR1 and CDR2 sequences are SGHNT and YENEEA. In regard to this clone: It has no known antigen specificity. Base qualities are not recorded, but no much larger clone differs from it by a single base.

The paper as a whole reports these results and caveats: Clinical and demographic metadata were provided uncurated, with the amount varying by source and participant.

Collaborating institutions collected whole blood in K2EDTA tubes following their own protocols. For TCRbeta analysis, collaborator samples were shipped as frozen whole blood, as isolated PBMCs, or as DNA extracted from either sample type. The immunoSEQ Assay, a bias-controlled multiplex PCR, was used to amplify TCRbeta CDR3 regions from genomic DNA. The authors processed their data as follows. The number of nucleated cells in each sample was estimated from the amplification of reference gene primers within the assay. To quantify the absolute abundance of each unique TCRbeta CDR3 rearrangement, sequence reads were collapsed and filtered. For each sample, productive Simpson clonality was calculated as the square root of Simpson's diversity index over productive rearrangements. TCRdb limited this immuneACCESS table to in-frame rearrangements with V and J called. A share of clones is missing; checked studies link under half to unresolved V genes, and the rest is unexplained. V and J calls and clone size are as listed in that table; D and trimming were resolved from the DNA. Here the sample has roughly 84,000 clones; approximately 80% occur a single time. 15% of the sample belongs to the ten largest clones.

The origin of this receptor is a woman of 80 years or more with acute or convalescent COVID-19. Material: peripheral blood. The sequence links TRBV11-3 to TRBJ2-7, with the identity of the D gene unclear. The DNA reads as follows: TGTGCCAGCAGCTTAGATCGCTACGAGCAGTACTTC. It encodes CASSLDRYEQYF.